This paragraph covers one T cell receptor beta chain sequence. Its specificity is not known. The researchers produced TCR beta cDNA from approximately 0.45 ug total RNA with a constant-region primer. Three nested multiplex PCR rounds, a slightly modified ARM-PCR, produced the libraries for TCR beta. With TRBV1-TRBV30 forward primers and a C-beta reverse primer, the first two PCR rounds were run for about 10 cycles each. Using its own MiXCR run on the multiplex PCR reads, TCRdb lists one record per CDR3 protein. Of 190,000 or so distinct CDR3 sequences in the sample, 65% were seen once. Germline DNA was also extracted, with blood RNA taken from unsorted whole blood. Among the patients, all had chronic HBV infection and none had been treated. This sample is drawn from a study of tumor-infiltrating lymphocytes in primary liver carcinoma. Overall study: Maximum tumor diameters ranged from roughly 4.2 to 11 cm, stage T1-T3 N0M0.

V lost 2 bases and J lost 3; bases outside the gene matches: 1. Germline CDR1 is LNHDA and CDR2 is SQIVND (reference sequence). The CDR3 covers 14 residues. Study-level points and caveats: Samples, which were bulk and unsorted, did not allow CD4+ and CD8+ repertoires to be compared. The 250 largest clones made up significantly more of tumor than blood repertoires (p = 0.039).

The sample consisted of peripheral blood. This sequence was found in an older woman with primary liver carcinoma and hepatitis B virus infection. The chain carries TRBV19 and TRBJ2-1; TRBD2 aligns across 7 bases. The CDR3 DNA reads TGTGCCAGTAGTATAACGGGGGGCTACAATGAGCAGTTCTTC. Translating gives CASSITGGYNEQFF.